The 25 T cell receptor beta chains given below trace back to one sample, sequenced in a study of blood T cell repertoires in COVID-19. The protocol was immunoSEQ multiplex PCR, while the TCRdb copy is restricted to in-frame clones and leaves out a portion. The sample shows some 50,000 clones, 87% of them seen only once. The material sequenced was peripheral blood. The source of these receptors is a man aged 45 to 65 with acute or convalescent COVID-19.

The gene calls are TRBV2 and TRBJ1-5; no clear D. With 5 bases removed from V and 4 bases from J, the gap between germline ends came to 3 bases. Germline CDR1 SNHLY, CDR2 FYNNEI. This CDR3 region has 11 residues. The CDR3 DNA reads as TGTGCCAGCAGTATAAATCAGCCCCAGCATTTT. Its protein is CASSINQPQHF.

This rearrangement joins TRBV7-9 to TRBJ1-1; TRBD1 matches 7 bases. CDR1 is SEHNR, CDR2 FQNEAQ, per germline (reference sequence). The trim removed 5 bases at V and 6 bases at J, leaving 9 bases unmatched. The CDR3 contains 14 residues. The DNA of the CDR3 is TGTGCCAGCAGCACTGACAGGGTTTGGGCTGAAGCTTTCTTT. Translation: CASSTDRVWAEAFF.

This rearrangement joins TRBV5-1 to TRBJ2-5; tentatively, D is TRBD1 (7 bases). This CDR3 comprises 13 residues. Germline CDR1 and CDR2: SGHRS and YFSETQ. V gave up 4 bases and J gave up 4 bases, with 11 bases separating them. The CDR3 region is CASSPGGLETQYF. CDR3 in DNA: TGCGCCAGCAGCCCAGGGGGGCTAGAGACCCAGTACTTC.

CDR3 in amino acids: CASSLDQYRTGYNEQFF. CDR3 DNA: TGTGCCAGCAGCTTAGACCAATATCGGACTGGATACAATGAGCAGTTCTTC. This chain uses TRBV11-2 with TRBJ2-1; possibly TRBD2 for D (5 bases). V lost 0 bases and J 4 bases, leaving 16 bases between the germline ends. This CDR3 is 17 amino acids long. Germline values: CDR1 SGHAT, CDR2 FQNNGV.

CDR3 bases: TGCGCCAGCAGCTTGGGGGGACTAGCGGGCCACCGGGAGACCCAGTACTTC. Protein: CASSLGGLAGHRETQYF. The V call is TRBV5-1, the J call TRBJ2-5; 12 nucleotides agree with TRBD2. Germline assignment: CDR1 SGHRS and CDR2 YFSETQ. V was pared by 0 bases and J by 5 bases, with 8 bases of the junction left unmatched. CDR3 length: 17 residues.

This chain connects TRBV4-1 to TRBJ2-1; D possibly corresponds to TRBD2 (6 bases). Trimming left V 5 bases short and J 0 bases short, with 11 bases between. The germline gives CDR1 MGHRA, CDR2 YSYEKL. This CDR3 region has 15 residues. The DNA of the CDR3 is TGCGCCAGCAGCTGGTCCGGGAGCTCCTACAATGAGCAGTTCTTC. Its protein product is CASSWSGSSYNEQFF.

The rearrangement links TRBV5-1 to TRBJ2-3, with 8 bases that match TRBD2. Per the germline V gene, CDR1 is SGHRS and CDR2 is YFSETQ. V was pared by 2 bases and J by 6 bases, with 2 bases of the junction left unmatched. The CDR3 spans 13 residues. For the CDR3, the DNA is TGCGCCAGCAGCTTCGGACTAGCCGATACGCAGTATTTT. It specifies CASSFGLADTQYF.

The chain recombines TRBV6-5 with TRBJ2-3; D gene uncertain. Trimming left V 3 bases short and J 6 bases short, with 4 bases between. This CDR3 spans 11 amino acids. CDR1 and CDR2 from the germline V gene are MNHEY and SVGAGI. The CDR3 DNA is TGTGCCAGCAGTTATATGGATACGCAGTATTTT. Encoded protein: CASSYMDTQYF.

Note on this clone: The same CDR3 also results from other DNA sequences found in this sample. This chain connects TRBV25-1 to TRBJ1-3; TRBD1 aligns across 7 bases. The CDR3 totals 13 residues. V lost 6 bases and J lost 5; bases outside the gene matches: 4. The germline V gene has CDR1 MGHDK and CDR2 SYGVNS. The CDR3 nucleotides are TGTGCCAGCAGACGACAGGGCAGAAACACCATATATTTT. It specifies CASRRQGRNTIYF.

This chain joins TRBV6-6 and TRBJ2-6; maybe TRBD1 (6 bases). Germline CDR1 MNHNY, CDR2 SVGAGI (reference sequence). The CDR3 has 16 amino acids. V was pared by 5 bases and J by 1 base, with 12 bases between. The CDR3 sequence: CASSIPRGSGANVLTF. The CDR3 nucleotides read TGTGCCAGCAGTATACCCAGGGGTTCTGGGGCCAACGTCCTGACTTTC.

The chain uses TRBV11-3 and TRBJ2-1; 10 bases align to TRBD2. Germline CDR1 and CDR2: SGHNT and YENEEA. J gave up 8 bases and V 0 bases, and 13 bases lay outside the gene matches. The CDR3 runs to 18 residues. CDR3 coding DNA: TGTGCCAGCAGCTTAGATCCCTGGCTAGCGGGAGTGCGGGATGAGCAGTTCTTC. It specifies CASSLDPWLAGVRDEQFF.

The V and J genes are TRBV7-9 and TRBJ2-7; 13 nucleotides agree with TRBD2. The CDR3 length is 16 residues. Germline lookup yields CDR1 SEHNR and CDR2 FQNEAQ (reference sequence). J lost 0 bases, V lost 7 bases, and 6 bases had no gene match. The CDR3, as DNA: TGTGCCAGCACACCGGGACTAGCGGGAAGCTCCTACGAGCAGTACTTC. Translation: CASTPGLAGSSYEQYF. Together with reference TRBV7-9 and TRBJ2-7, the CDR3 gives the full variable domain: DTGVSQNPRHKITKRGQNVTFRCDPISEHNRLYWYRQTLGQGPEFLTYFQNEAQLEKSRLLSDRFSAERPKGSFSTLEIQRTEQGDSAMYLCASTPGLAGSSYEQYFGPGTRLTVT.

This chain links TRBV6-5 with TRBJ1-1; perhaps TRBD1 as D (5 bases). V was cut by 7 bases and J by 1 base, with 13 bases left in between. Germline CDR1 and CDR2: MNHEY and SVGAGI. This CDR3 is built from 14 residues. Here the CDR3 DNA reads TGTGCCAGCATGGCTGGGCAGGGGAACACTGAAGCTTTCTTT. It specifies CASMAGQGNTEAFF.

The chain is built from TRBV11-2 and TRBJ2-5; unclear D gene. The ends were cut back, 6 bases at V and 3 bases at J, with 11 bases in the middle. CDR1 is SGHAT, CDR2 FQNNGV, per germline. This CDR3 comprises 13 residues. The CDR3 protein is CASSRWSKETQYF. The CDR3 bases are TGTGCCAGCAGTCGGTGGTCTAAAGAGACCCAGTACTTC.

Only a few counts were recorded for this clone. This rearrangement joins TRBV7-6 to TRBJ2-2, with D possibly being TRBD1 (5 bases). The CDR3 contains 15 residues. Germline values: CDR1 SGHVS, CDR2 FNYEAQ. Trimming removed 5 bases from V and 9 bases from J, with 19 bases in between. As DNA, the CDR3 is TGTGCCAGCAGCCTAACACCCCAGGGTCCCCGGGAGCTGTTTTTT. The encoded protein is CASSLTPQGPRELFF.

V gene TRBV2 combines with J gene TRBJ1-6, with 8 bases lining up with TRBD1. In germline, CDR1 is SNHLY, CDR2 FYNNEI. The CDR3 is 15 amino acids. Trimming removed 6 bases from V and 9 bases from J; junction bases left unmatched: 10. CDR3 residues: CASSKTGVEFSPLHF. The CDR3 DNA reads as TGTGCCAGCAGCAAGACAGGGGTTGAATTTTCACCCCTCCACTTT.

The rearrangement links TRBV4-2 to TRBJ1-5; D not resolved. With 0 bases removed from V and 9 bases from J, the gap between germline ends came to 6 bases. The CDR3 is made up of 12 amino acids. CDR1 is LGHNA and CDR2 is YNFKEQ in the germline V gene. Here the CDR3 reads CASSQDTGPQHF. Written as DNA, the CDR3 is TGTGCCAGCAGCCAAGATACTGGGCCCCAGCATTTT.

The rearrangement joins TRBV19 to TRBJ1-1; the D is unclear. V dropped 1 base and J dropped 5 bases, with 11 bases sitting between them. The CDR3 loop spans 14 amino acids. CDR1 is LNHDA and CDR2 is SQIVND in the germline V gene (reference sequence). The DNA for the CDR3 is TGTGCCAGTAGTATAGTTATCGGGGAAACTGAAGCTTTCTTT. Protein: CASSIVIGETEAFF. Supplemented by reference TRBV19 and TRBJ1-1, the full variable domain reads DGGITQSPKYLFRKEGQNVTLSCEQNLNHDAMYWYRQDPGQGLRLIYYSQIVNDFQKGDIAEGYSVSREKKESFPLTVTSAQKNPTAFYLCASSIVIGETEAFFGQGTRLTVV.

The CDR3 sequence: CASSFHRSSYNSPLHF. As DNA, the CDR3 is TGTGCCAGCAGTTTCCACAGAAGCTCCTATAATTCACCCCTCCACTTT. The chain carries TRBV27 and TRBJ1-6; D is unresolved. Trimming cost V 3 bases and J 0 bases, with 9 bases left between them. This CDR3 is 16 amino acids long. Germline loops: CDR1 MNHEY, CDR2 SMNVEV (reference sequence).

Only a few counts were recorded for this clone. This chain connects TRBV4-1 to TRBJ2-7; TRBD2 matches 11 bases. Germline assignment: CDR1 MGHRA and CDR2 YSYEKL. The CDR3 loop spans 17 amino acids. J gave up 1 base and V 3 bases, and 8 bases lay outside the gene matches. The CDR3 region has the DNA TGCGCCAGCAGCCAGACCTCCGGGACTAGCGGATCCTACGAGCAGTACTTC. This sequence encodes CASSQTSGTSGSYEQYF.

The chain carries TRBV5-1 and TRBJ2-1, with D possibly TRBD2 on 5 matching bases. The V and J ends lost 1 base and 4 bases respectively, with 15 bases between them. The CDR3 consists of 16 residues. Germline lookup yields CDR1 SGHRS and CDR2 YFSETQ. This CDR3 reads CASSLTNQRPYNEQFF. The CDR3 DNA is TGCGCCAGCAGCTTGACCAATCAGCGGCCTTACAATGAGCAGTTCTTC.

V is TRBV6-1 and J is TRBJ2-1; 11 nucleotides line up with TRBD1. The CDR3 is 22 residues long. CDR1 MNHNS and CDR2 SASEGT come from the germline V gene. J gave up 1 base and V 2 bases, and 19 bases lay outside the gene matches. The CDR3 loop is CASSERLGDRGKRRRSYNEQFF. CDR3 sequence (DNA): TGTGCCAGCAGTGAAAGGTTGGGGGACAGGGGGAAACGGCGCAGGTCCTACAATGAGCAGTTCTTC.

Here the CDR3 DNA reads TGTGCCAGCAGTATGGGACTCCGGGACGAGCAGTACTTC. Protein product: CASSMGLRDEQYF. J is TRBJ2-7 and V is TRBV9; a weak D match, TRBD2 (6 bases). The CDR3 contains 13 residues. Per germline, CDR1 SGDLS and CDR2 YYNGEE. Trimming shortened V by 5 bases and J by 5 bases, and 14 bases separated the two germline ends.

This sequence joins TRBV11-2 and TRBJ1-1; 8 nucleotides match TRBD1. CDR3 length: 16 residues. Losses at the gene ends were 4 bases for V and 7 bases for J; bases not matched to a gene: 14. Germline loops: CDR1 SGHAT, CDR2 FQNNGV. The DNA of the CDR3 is TGTGCCAGCAGCTACGAGCTTCCGGGACAGGCTCTTGAAGCTTTCTTT. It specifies CASSYELPGQALEAFF. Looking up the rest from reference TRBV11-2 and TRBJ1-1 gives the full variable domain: EAGVAQSPRYKIIEKRQSVAFWCNPISGHATLYWYQQILGQGPKLLIQFQNNGVVDDSQLPKDRFSAERLKGVDSTLKIQPAKLEDSAVYLCASSYELPGQALEAFFGQGTRLTVV.

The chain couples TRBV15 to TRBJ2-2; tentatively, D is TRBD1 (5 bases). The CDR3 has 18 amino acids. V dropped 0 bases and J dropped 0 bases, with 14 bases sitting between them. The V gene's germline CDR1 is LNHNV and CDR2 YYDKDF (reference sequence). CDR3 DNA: TGTGCCACCAGCAGAGATCCCTTTGGCAGGGCGAACACCGGGGAGCTGTTTTTT. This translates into CATSRDPFGRANTGELFF.